Below are 30 T cell receptor beta chains sequenced from a single sample in a study of T-cell reconstitution after alpha-beta-depleted transplantation in children. Unique molecular identifiers tagged the TCRbeta library. TCRdb re-derived calls from the PCR reads in MiXCR, one entry per CDR3 protein. The repertoire holds a few hundred thousand distinct CDR3 sequences, with around 46% as singletons. Source: PBMCs, taken before TCRalphabeta/CD19-depleted stem cell transplant. The receptors were gathered from a girl aged 2 to 9 with aplastic anemia, due to receive a stem cell transplant.

This clonotype was seen at least ten times. The V call is TRBV7-6, the J call TRBJ2-1; 9 nucleotides agree with TRBD2. There are 15 residues in the CDR3. The junction had 7 bases not matched to a gene; V was cut back by 0 bases and J by 10 bases. Per the germline V gene, CDR1 is SGHVS and CDR2 is FNYEAQ. The CDR3 nucleotides are TGTGCCAGCAGCTTAGCTTCGGGGCTAGCGGGAGAGCAGTTCTTC. Translated: CASSLASGLAGEQFF.

The J gene is TRBJ1-1, the V gene TRBV18, with no clear D. Trimming took 1 base from V and 7 from J, leaving 7 bases between them. Germline CDR1 KGHSH, CDR2 LQKENI. The CDR3 sequence is 12 residues long. Here the CDR3 reads CASSPQDLEAFF. The CDR3 coding sequence is TGTGCCAGCTCACCACAGGATCTTGAAGCTTTCTTT. Filled out from reference TRBV18 and TRBJ1-1, the complete variable domain reads NAGVMQNPRHLVRRRGQEARLRCSPMKGHSHVYWYRQLPEEGLKFMVYLQKENIIDESGMPKERFSAEFPKEGPSILRIQQVVRGDSAAYFCASSPQDLEAFFGQGTRLTVV.

This clonotype has a handful of counts. The V call is TRBV11-2, the J call TRBJ1-1; TRBD1 might be the D (5 bases). The CDR3 has 14 amino acids. The V and J ends lost 5 bases and 0 bases respectively, with 10 bases between them. The germline gives CDR1 SGHAT, CDR2 FQNNGV. The CDR3: CASSITTVNTEAFF. The CDR3, as DNA: TGTGCCAGCAGCATCACGACAGTGAACACTGAAGCTTTCTTT.

This clonotype was counted at least ten times. V gene TRBV7-2 combines with J gene TRBJ2-7; the D is unclear. V was trimmed by 5 bases and J by 2 bases, leaving 7 bases between them. Germline loops: CDR1 SGHTA, CDR2 FQGNSA. The CDR3 runs to 12 residues. The CDR3 reads CASSDGPYEQYF. CDR3 DNA sequence: TGTGCCAGCAGCGACGGACCCTACGAGCAGTACTTC.

DNA for the CDR3: TGTGCCAGCAGTTTAGTTTTGAAGACTAGCGGCGATCGTGAGCAGTTCTTC. It encodes CASSLVLKTSGDREQFF. The chain uses TRBV12-3 or TRBV12-4 and TRBJ2-1; TRBD2 matches 9 bases. The junction had 13 bases not matched to a gene; V was cut back by 1 base and J by 9 bases. This CDR3 region has 17 residues.

The sample holds a few counts of this clonotype. J is TRBJ1-1 and V is TRBV6-5, with a possible D match to TRBD1 (5 bases). The V end lost 4 bases, the J end lost 4 bases, and 13 bases lay between the germline ends. In germline, CDR1 is MNHEY, CDR2 SVGAGI. The CDR3 spans 14 residues. The CDR3 DNA is TGTGCCAGCAGTTCAGGGACTTTCTCCACTGAAGCTTTCTTT. Its protein is CASSSGTFSTEAFF.

This clonotype was counted a few times. V usage is TRBV28 and J usage is TRBJ1-1; D is undetermined. The CDR3 is 15 amino acids. V gave up 1 base and J gave up 0 bases, with 9 bases separating them. Germline V gene sequence: CDR1 MDHEN, CDR2 SYDVKM. CDR3 sequence: CASSLFRTVNTEAFF. DNA of the CDR3: TGTGCCAGCAGTTTATTCCGGACGGTGAACACTGAAGCTTTCTTT.

This rearrangement joins TRBV29-1 to TRBJ2-1; 11 bases agree with TRBD2. The CDR3 is 13 amino acids. From germline, CDR1 is SQVTM and CDR2 ANQGSEA. Trimming at V came to 7 bases and at J to 5 bases, leaving 4 bases not matched to a gene. CDR3 bases: TGCAGCGCTGTGGGACTAGCGGACAATGAGCAGTTCTTC. It translates to CSAVGLADNEQFF.

In its sample, this clonotype was seen many times. The chain joins TRBV5-1 to TRBJ2-7; no reliable D call. The CDR3 covers 14 residues. V lost 4 bases to trimming and J lost 7 bases, with 18 bases between them. Germline V gives CDR1 SGHRS, CDR2 YFSETQ. CDR3 loop: CASSGDSQVMEQYF. CDR3 bases: TGCGCCAGCAGCGGCGACTCCCAAGTGATGGAGCAGTACTTC.

This clonotype was recorded a few times. The V and J genes are TRBV28 and TRBJ2-2, with D perhaps matching TRBD2 (6 bases). The germline V and J ends were trimmed by 6 bases and 6 bases, with 17 bases remaining between them. Germline assignment: CDR1 MDHEN and CDR2 SYDVKM. The CDR3 length is 15 residues. The CDR3 nucleotides are TGTGCCAGCAGCCGGTTAACGGGGGATCCCGGGGAGCTGTTTTTT. Protein product: CASSRLTGDPGELFF.

This chain connects TRBV7-9 to TRBJ2-7; TRBD2 aligns across 8 bases. The germline CDR1 and CDR2 sequences are SEHNR and FQNEAQ (reference sequence). The CDR3 spans 16 residues. The trim removed 5 bases at V and 3 bases at J, leaving 12 bases unmatched. The CDR3 loop is CASSQTSDGYDYEQYF. CDR3 coding DNA: TGTGCCAGCAGCCAGACTAGCGACGGATACGACTACGAGCAGTACTTC.

This clonotype was seen once. V and J are TRBV12-3 or TRBV12-4 and TRBJ1-3, with a weak D call TRBD1 (5 bases). V was clipped by 7 bases and J by 0 bases, with 13 bases between them. CDR3 length equals 15 residues. CDR3: CASNTMGPSGNTIYF. The CDR3 DNA reads as TGTGCCAGCAATACCATGGGACCCTCTGGAAACACCATATATTTT.

This clonotype was seen at least ten times. CDR3 region: CSAPWQGQGFGEQFF. The CDR3 region has the DNA TGCAGTGCTCCCTGGCAGGGACAGGGGTTCGGTGAGCAGTTCTTC. V usage is TRBV20-1 and J usage is TRBJ2-1, with TRBD1 matching 10 bases. Trimming cost V 5 bases and J 9 bases; bases outside gene matches: 13. CDR3 length equals 15 residues. Germline values: CDR1 DFQATT, CDR2 SNEGSKA (reference sequence).

At least ten counts were recorded for this clonotype. V and J are TRBV5-1 and TRBJ2-2; D could derive from TRBD1 or TRBD2 (5 bases each). V lost 3 bases and J 6 bases, leaving 9 bases between the germline ends. The germline V gene has CDR1 SGHRS and CDR2 YFSETQ. The CDR3 is 13 amino acids. In DNA form, the CDR3 reads TGCGCCAGCAGCTGGGACCGGGCCGGGGAGCTGTTTTTT. Protein product: CASSWDRAGELFF.

This clonotype was detected ten times or more. The V and J genes are TRBV20-1 and TRBJ2-1; 10 positions match TRBD2. The CDR3 length is 15 residues. Germline CDR1 is DFQATT and CDR2 is SNEGSKA (reference sequence). The J segment lost 1 base and the V segment lost 6 bases, leaving 6 bases of the junction unmatched. The CDR3 nucleotides are TGCAGTGCCCGGACTAGCGGTCTATCCTACAATGAGCAGTTCTTC. As protein: CSARTSGLSYNEQFF.

This clonotype was detected only a few times. V gene TRBV20-1 combines with J gene TRBJ2-7, with D unresolved. Germline assignment: CDR1 DFQATT and CDR2 SNEGSKA (reference sequence). Trimming took 1 base from V and 1 from J, leaving 14 bases between them. The CDR3 covers 15 residues. CDR3 residues: CSARGVWDRSYEQYF. CDR3 DNA sequence: TGCAGTGCTAGAGGGGTCTGGGATCGGTCCTACGAGCAGTACTTC.

The chain employs TRBV4-1 and TRBJ1-4; D not resolved. The CDR3 runs to 12 residues. Trimming stripped 4 bases from V and 4 bases from J, with 4 bases between. CDR1 and CDR2 (germline): MGHRA, YSYEKL. The CDR3 DNA sequence: TGCGCCAGCAGCCCGAGTAATGAAAAACTGTTTTTT. Amino acid sequence: CASSPSNEKLFF.

There are many counts of this clonotype. This rearrangement joins TRBV2 to TRBJ2-6; D remains unclear. The CDR3 is 16 residues long. V lost 11 bases, J lost 0 bases, and 17 bases lay in between. CDR1 is SNHLY, CDR2 FYNNEI, per germline. The CDR3 DNA sequence: TGTGCCTCGGCTCCCTCCCACCTCTCTGGGGCCAACGTCCTGACTTTC. Its protein product is CASAPSHLSGANVLTF. The full variable domain, in which reference TRBV2 and TRBJ2-6 provide the parts outside the CDR3, is EPEVTQTPSHQVTQMGQEVILRCVPISNHLYFYWYRQILGQKVEFLVSFYNNEISEKSEIFDDQFSVERPDGSNFTLKIRSTKLEDSAMYFCASAPSHLSGANVLTFGAGSRLTVL.

The gene calls are TRBV4-2 and TRBJ1-6; D is possibly TRBD1 (5 bases). The CDR3 is 14 amino acids. Between the trimmed V and J ends, which lost 0 bases and 10 bases, there was a span of 10 bases. Germline CDR1 LGHNA, CDR2 YNFKEQ. DNA for the CDR3: TGTGCCAGCAGCCAAGATACAGGTGGCTCACCCCTCCACTTT. It codes for CASSQDTGGSPLHF.

DNA of the CDR3: TGTGCCAGCAGCCGAGACAGCGGGCAGAGGAACACTGAAGCTTTCTTT. This codes for CASSRDSGQRNTEAFF. The genes are TRBV7-6 and TRBJ1-1; the D gene is possibly TRBD1 (5 bases). V lost 5 bases and J lost 1, with 17 bases in between. There are 16 residues in the CDR3. Germline-derived CDR1 and CDR2 are SGHVS and FNYEAQ.

In its sample, this clonotype was seen many times. The rearrangement joins TRBV29-1 to TRBJ2-7; TRBD1 matches at 8 bases. Germline-derived CDR1 and CDR2 are SQVTM and ANQGSEA. The CDR3 length is 15 residues. Trimming at V came to 1 base and at J to 6 bases, leaving 11 bases not matched to a gene. DNA of the CDR3: TGCAGCGTTGAAGTTGAAGGGACAGGCATCCTCGAGCAGTACTTC. The encoded protein is CSVEVEGTGILEQYF.

The table lists this clonotype with a few counts. The V and J genes are TRBV18 and TRBJ2-3, with 9 bases matching TRBD2. The V gene end was trimmed by 3 bases and the J gene end by 1 base; junction bases not matched to a gene: 2. There are 15 residues in the CDR3. CDR1 is KGHSH and CDR2 is LQKENI in the germline V gene. This CDR3 is CASSPRTSGTDTQYF. DNA of the CDR3: TGTGCCAGCTCACCGCGGACTAGCGGCACAGATACGCAGTATTTT.

The table lists this clonotype with many counts. The genes are TRBV19 and TRBJ2-7, with unresolved D. V dropped 1 base and J dropped 0 bases, with 10 bases sitting between them. This CDR3 comprises 15 residues. The germline CDR1 and CDR2 sequences are LNHDA and SQIVND (reference sequence). The CDR3 DNA sequence: TGTGCCAGTAGTATAGGGCGACGGAGCTCCTACGAGCAGTACTTC. This sequence encodes CASSIGRRSSYEQYF. Supplemented by reference TRBV19 and TRBJ2-7, the full variable domain reads DGGITQSPKYLFRKEGQNVTLSCEQNLNHDAMYWYRQDPGQGLRLIYYSQIVNDFQKGDIAEGYSVSREKKESFPLTVTSAQKNPTAFYLCASSIGRRSSYEQYFGPGTRLTVT.

The genes are TRBV5-5 and TRBJ2-2; D remains unclear. The CDR3 extends over 12 amino acids. Germline V gene sequence: CDR1 SGHKS, CDR2 YYEKEE (reference sequence). V dropped 4 bases and J dropped 11 bases, with 12 bases sitting between them. The DNA of the CDR3 is TGTGCCAGCAGCCCCGTTAACCGAGAGCTGTTTTTT. Amino acid sequence: CASSPVNRELFF.

V is TRBV15 and J is TRBJ1-1; no clear D gene. The germline V and J ends were trimmed by 3 bases and 4 bases, with 15 bases remaining between them. The CDR3 runs 15 residues. Germline CDR1 reads LNHNV; CDR2 reads YYDKDF (reference sequence). The CDR3 reads CATSSHWPWGTEAFF. CDR3 nucleotide sequence: TGTGCCACCAGCAGCCACTGGCCGTGGGGCACTGAAGCTTTCTTT.

This clonotype occurred many times. J is TRBJ2-5 and V is TRBV15; D not resolved. Per the germline V gene, CDR1 is LNHNV and CDR2 is YYDKDF (reference sequence). V was cut by 0 bases and J by 5 bases, with 13 bases left in between. There are 15 residues in the CDR3. This chain's CDR3 is CATSRDWAGSETQYF. The CDR3 region has the DNA TGTGCCACCAGCAGAGATTGGGCAGGTTCCGAGACCCAGTACTTC.

CDR3 DNA sequence: TGTGCCAGCAGTACCCTTGGGACAGTGAACACTGAAGCTTTCTTT. Its protein is CASSTLGTVNTEAFF. V and J are TRBV27 and TRBJ1-1, with 7 positions matching TRBD1. The junction had 6 bases not matched to a gene; V was cut back by 5 bases and J by 0 bases. Per germline, CDR1 MNHEY and CDR2 SMNVEV (reference sequence). The length of the CDR3 is 15 residues.

The chain links TRBV18 to TRBJ1-2; D perhaps matches TRBD1 (5 bases). Germline CDR1 KGHSH, CDR2 LQKENI. V gave up 2 bases and J gave up 3 bases, with 10 bases separating them. CDR3 length equals 14 residues. CDR3 sequence reads: CASSPSDRDYGYTF. The CDR3 DNA sequence: TGTGCCAGCTCACCATCCGACAGAGACTATGGCTACACCTTC. The complete variable domain, with remaining parts taken from reference TRBV18 and TRBJ1-2, reads NAGVMQNPRHLVRRRGQEARLRCSPMKGHSHVYWYRQLPEEGLKFMVYLQKENIIDESGMPKERFSAEFPKEGPSILRIQQVVRGDSAAYFCASSPSDRDYGYTFGSGTRLTVV.

On this clonotype itself: At one boundary the junction diverges from the germline segment, which might be a read error. The chain combines TRBV2 with TRBJ2-3; D ambiguous. This CDR3 spans 12 amino acids. Germline CDR1 SNHLY, CDR2 FYNNEI. The CDR3 region has the DNA TGTGCAAGCAGTTCCTTCGGCGATACGCAGTATTTT. Protein: CASSSFGDTQYF.

The chain recombines TRBV20-1 with TRBJ2-7, with 10 nucleotides matching TRBD1. Trimming at V came to 5 bases and at J to 6 bases, leaving 10 bases not matched to a gene. The CDR3 consists of 14 residues. Per the germline V gene, CDR1 is DFQATT and CDR2 is SNEGSKA (reference sequence). The CDR3 nucleotides are TGCAGTGCTCCTTCGACAGGGGGCTTGTTCGAGCAGTACTTC. Translating gives CSAPSTGGLFEQYF.